Below are 14 T cell receptor beta chains sequenced from a single sample in a study of blood T cell repertoires in COVID-19. The assay was immunoSEQ multiplex PCR, and TCRdb's table has in-frame clones only and misses some. In the table there are under 300,000 clones, about 85% of which are singletons. Material for sequencing was peripheral blood. The receptors originated from a human donor in a cohort sampled during active COVID-19.

The chain combines TRBV6-5 with TRBJ2-7; D might be TRBD2 (5 bases). The V gene's germline CDR1 is MNHEY and CDR2 SVGAGI. Deletions cut 6 bases from V and 2 bases from J, with 11 bases between. This CDR3 has 13 residues. The CDR3 protein is CASRIPGTYEQYF. Written as DNA, the CDR3 is TGTGCCAGCAGGATACCGGGGACCTACGAGCAGTACTTC.

The gene calls are TRBV5-4 and TRBJ1-2, with 9 bases matching TRBD1. Trimming took 4 bases from V and 3 from J; bases not matched to a gene: 4. This CDR3 has 14 residues. The germline V gene has CDR1 SGHNT and CDR2 YYREEE (reference sequence). CDR3 coding DNA: TGTGCCAGCAGCGGCCGGGACAGGGACTATGGCTACACCTTC. Protein sequence: CASSGRDRDYGYTF.

The V and J genes are TRBV27 and TRBJ1-5; 9 bases fit TRBD1. Per germline, CDR1 MNHEY and CDR2 SMNVEV (reference sequence). The CDR3 is made up of 14 amino acids. J gave up 4 bases and V 7 bases, and 5 bases lay outside the gene matches. CDR3: CASKVGQGNQPQHF. The CDR3 nucleotides read TGTGCCAGCAAAGTGGGACAGGGAAATCAGCCCCAGCATTTT.

The chain links TRBV4-1 to TRBJ2-4; D might be TRBD1 (6 bases). V was clipped by 2 bases and J by 7 bases, with 24 bases between them. The CDR3 sequence is 18 residues long. Germline V CDR1 and CDR2: MGHRA, YSYEKL. CDR3: CASSQSVGSARGANIQYF. In DNA, the CDR3 is TGCGCCAGCAGCCAATCGGTTGGTTCGGCCAGGGGCGCGAACATTCAGTACTTC.

This clone was recorded once. This rearrangement joins TRBV10-1 to TRBJ2-5, with a possible D match to TRBD1 (5 bases). Germline assignment: CDR1 WNHNN and CDR2 SYGVQD (reference sequence). V was shortened by 5 bases and J by 2 bases, with 9 bases between the two germline ends. The CDR3 runs to 13 residues. The DNA of the CDR3 is TGCGCCAGCAGTTTCGACAGTCAAGAGACCCAGTACTTC. It codes for CASSFDSQETQYF.

The sample holds a few counts of this clone. The chain couples TRBV11-2 to TRBJ2-7; TRBD1 aligns across 8 bases. Germline V lookup: CDR1 SGHAT, CDR2 FQNNGV. CDR3 length equals 15 residues. Trimming removed 3 bases from V and 1 base from J; junction bases left unmatched: 5. In DNA, the CDR3 is TGTGCCAGCAGCTTTTCTCGGACAGGGTCCTACGAGCAGTACTTC. This encodes CASSFSRTGSYEQYF.

CDR3 nucleotides: TGCAGCGTTGAATCTAGCGGGAGCTCCTACGAGCAGTACTTC. It encodes CSVESSGSSYEQYF. The rearrangement joins TRBV29-1 to TRBJ2-7; TRBD2 agrees at 10 bases. Trimming at V came to 2 bases and at J to 0 bases, leaving 1 base not matched to a gene. In germline, CDR1 is SQVTM, CDR2 ANQGSEA. The CDR3 totals 14 residues.

The chain links TRBV19 to TRBJ1-5; possibly TRBD1 for D (6 bases). Per the germline V gene, CDR1 is LNHDA and CDR2 is SQIVND (reference sequence). The CDR3 is 14 amino acids. V dropped 7 bases and J dropped 7 bases, with 17 bases sitting between them. CDR3 in DNA: TGTGCCAGTACGACAGGACGGGGCCTACAGCCCCAGCATTTT. Residues: CASTTGRGLQPQHF. Combining the CDR3 with reference TRBV19 and TRBJ1-5 gives the whole variable domain DGGITQSPKYLFRKEGQNVTLSCEQNLNHDAMYWYRQDPGQGLRLIYYSQIVNDFQKGDIAEGYSVSREKKESFPLTVTSAQKNPTAFYLCASTTGRGLQPQHFGDGTRLSIL.

This clone has just one count. The gene calls are TRBV27 and TRBJ2-7; no reliable D call. The CDR3 spans 15 residues. V lost 5 bases and J lost 2, with 16 bases in between. Germline loops: CDR1 MNHEY, CDR2 SMNVEV (reference sequence). CDR3 region: CASSSPSSLPYEQYF. The CDR3 coding sequence is TGTGCCAGCAGTAGCCCTTCCTCCCTGCCCTACGAGCAGTACTTC.

The chain employs TRBV4-3 and TRBJ1-1, with D maybe TRBD1 (6 bases). This CDR3 has 16 residues. Trimming pared 1 base from V and 0 bases from J, leaving 12 bases between. Germline lookup yields CDR1 LGHNA and CDR2 YSLEER. CDR3 nucleotides: TGCGCCAGCAGCCAAGGACGAAACAGGGTGAACACTGAAGCTTTCTTT. Translating it yields CASSQGRNRVNTEAFF.

V gene TRBV7-8 combines with J gene TRBJ2-4; D not certain. The germline V gene encodes CDR1 SGHVS and CDR2 FQNEAQ. Between the trimmed V and J ends, which lost 0 bases and 6 bases, there was a span of 6 bases. CDR3 size: 13 residues. CDR3 sequence (DNA): TGTGCCAGCAGCTTAGCTTACAGAAACATTCAGTACTTC. Translating gives CASSLAYRNIQYF.

This rearrangement joins TRBV6-5 to TRBJ1-1; D is unclear. CDR3 length: 12 amino acids. The germline CDR1 and CDR2 sequences are MNHEY and SVGAGI. V was pared by 6 bases and J by 4 bases, with 9 bases between. The CDR3 DNA sequence: TGTGCCAGCAGGTTCGGGTTCACTGAAGCTTTCTTT. Its protein is CASRFGFTEAFF.

The chain has TRBV10-1 and TRBJ2-5, with D possibly matching TRBD1 (5 bases). The CDR3 has 13 amino acids. V shed 6 bases and J shed 2 bases, with 10 bases lying between them. Germline CDR1 and CDR2: WNHNN and SYGVQD (reference sequence). This chain's CDR3 is CASSQGPQETQYF. The CDR3 DNA reads TGCGCCAGCAGCCAGGGTCCTCAAGAGACCCAGTACTTC.

This clone has more than one count but fewer than ten. This sequence joins TRBV21-1 and TRBJ1-5; the DNA was not compared with TRBD1, the D call given in the table. TRBV21-1 is assigned pseudogene status. The CDR3 is 12 amino acids. The CDR3 region is CASTRPREPQHF. The CDR3 region has the DNA TGTGCCAGCACGAGACCCAGGGAGCCCCAGCATTTT.